Each of the 8 T cell receptor beta chains below was sequenced from the same sample in a study of blood T cell repertoires in COVID-19. Sequencing used immunoSEQ multiplex PCR; TCRdb keeps in-frame clones, though not all of them. The data hold 170,000 or so clones, with about 86% observed a single time. The sample consisted of peripheral blood. The origin of the receptors is a woman under 30 who had recovered from COVID-19.

The rearrangement links TRBV6-6 to TRBJ1-2; the D gene is possibly TRBD1 (5 bases). Germline CDR1 is MNHNY and CDR2 is SVGAGI (reference sequence). The V end was cut by 2 bases, the J end by 4 bases, with 11 bases between. This CDR3 has 14 residues. Here the CDR3 reads CASSYEGGGYGYTF. DNA for the CDR3: TGTGCCAGCAGTTACGAGGGCGGGGGCTATGGCTACACCTTC.

This clone is a singleton in its sample. The gene calls are TRBV30 and TRBJ2-2, with 8 bases fitting TRBD2. The CDR3 is 14 amino acids. V was clipped by 8 bases and J by 0 bases; unmatched bases: 5. Germline V lookup: CDR1 GTSNPN, CDR2 SVGIG (reference sequence). The CDR3 nucleotides read TGTGCCCACGGGGGGGAAGCGAACACCGGGGAGCTGTTTTTT. Its translation: CAHGGEANTGELFF.

This clone showed up just a few times. The chain combines TRBV2 with TRBJ2-1; the match to TRBD2 covers 8 bases. This CDR3 contains 13 residues. The V gene's germline CDR1 is SNHLY and CDR2 FYNNEI. After removal of 4 bases from V and 9 bases from J, the junction contained 5 bases not matched to a gene. The CDR3, as DNA: TGTGCCAGCAGTGGGGGGACTAGTATTGAGCAGTTCTTC. It yields the protein CASSGGTSIEQFF. Using reference TRBV2 and TRBJ2-1 for the parts outside the CDR3, the full variable domain is EPEVTQTPSHQVTQMGQEVILRCVPISNHLYFYWYRQILGQKVEFLVSFYNNEISEKSEIFDDQFSVERPDGSNFTLKIRSTKLEDSAMYFCASSGGTSIEQFFGPGTRLTVL.

The chain links TRBV12-3 or TRBV12-4 to TRBJ2-7; a possible D gene is TRBD1 (5 bases). This CDR3 contains 12 residues. The V gene lost 6 bases and the J gene lost 2 bases, with 8 bases spanning the gap. CDR3 sequence: CASSQGTYEQYV. DNA for the CDR3: TGTGCCAGCAGCCAGGGCACCTACGAGCAGTACGTC.

This rearrangement joins TRBV7-9 to TRBJ2-7; tentatively, D is TRBD1 (5 bases). CDR1 and CDR2 from the germline V gene are SEHNR and FQNEAQ (reference sequence). CDR3 size: 15 residues. Trimming removed 1 base from V and 0 bases from J, with 10 bases in between. In nucleotides, the CDR3 is TGTGCCAGCAGCTTAGGACAGTCGCCCTCCTACGAGCAGTACGTC. It codes for CASSLGQSPSYEQYV.

J is TRBJ2-5 and V is TRBV5-1; TRBD1 matches 7 bases. The V gene end was trimmed by 7 bases and the J gene end by 3 bases; junction bases not matched to a gene: 12. The CDR3 runs to 15 residues. Germline CDR1 SGHRS, CDR2 YFSETQ. CDR3 nucleotide sequence: TGCGCCAGCTTCGTTGGCTCAGGGGGAAAAGAGACCCAGTACTTC. It encodes CASFVGSGGKETQYF.

The J gene is TRBJ1-5, the V gene TRBV6-6, with a possible D match to TRBD1 (6 bases). From germline, CDR1 is MNHNY and CDR2 SVGAGI (reference sequence). V dropped 6 bases and J dropped 0 bases, with 15 bases sitting between them. The CDR3 spans 16 residues. The CDR3 DNA reads TGTGCCAGCAGCCAGACTCGCAGGGGTAGCAATCAGCCCCAGCATTTT. It codes for CASSQTRRGSNQPQHF.

The chain employs TRBV25-1 and TRBJ2-1; 8 nucleotides align to TRBD2. CDR3 length equals 14 residues. J gave up 5 bases and V 8 bases, and 8 bases lay outside the gene matches. The germline V gene has CDR1 MGHDK and CDR2 SYGVNS. The CDR3 loop is CASHSGTSDNEQFF. Here the CDR3 DNA reads TGTGCCAGCCATTCCGGGACTAGTGACAATGAGCAGTTCTTC.